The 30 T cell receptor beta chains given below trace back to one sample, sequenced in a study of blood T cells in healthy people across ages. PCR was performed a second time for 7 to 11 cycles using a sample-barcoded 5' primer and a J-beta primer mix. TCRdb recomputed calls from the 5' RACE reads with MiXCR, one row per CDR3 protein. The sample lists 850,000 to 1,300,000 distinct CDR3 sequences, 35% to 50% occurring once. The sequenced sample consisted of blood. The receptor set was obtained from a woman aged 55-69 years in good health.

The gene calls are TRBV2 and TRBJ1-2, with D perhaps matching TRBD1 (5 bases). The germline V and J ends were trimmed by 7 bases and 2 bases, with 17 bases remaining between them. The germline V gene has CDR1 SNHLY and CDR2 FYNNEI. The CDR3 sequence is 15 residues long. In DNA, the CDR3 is TGTGCCAGCATCCTGAGGGACCTAATGAACTATGGCTACACCTTC. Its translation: CASILRDLMNYGYTF. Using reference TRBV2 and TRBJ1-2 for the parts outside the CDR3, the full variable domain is EPEVTQTPSHQVTQMGQEVILRCVPISNHLYFYWYRQILGQKVEFLVSFYNNEISEKSEIFDDQFSVERPDGSNFTLKIRSTKLEDSAMYFCASILRDLMNYGYTFGSGTRLTVV.

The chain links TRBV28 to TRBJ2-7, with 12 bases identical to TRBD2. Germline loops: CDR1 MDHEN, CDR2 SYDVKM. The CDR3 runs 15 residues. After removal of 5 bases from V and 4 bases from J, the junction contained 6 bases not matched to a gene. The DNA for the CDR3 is TGTGCCAGCAGTCCCGCTAGCGGGAGGGGATACGAGCAGTACTTC. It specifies CASSPASGRGYEQYF. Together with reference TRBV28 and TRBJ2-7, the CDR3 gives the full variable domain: DVKVTQSSRYLVKRTGEKVFLECVQDMDHENMFWYRQDPGLGLRLIYFSYDVKMKEKGDIPEGYSVSREKKERFSLILESASTNQTSMYLCASSPASGRGYEQYFGPGTRLTVT.

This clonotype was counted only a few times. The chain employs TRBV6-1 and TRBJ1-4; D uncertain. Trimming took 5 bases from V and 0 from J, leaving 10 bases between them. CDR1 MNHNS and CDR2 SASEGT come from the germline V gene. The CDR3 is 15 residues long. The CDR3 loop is CASSSQRATNEKLFF. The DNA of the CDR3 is TGTGCCAGCAGTAGTCAGCGGGCAACTAATGAAAAACTGTTTTTT.

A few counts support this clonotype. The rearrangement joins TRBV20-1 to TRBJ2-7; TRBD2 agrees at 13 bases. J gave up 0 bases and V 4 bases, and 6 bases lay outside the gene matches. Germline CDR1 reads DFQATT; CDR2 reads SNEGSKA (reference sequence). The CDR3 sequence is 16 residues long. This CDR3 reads CSATSGLAGSSYEQYF. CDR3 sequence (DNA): TGCAGTGCTACATCGGGACTAGCGGGAAGCTCCTACGAGCAGTACTTC.

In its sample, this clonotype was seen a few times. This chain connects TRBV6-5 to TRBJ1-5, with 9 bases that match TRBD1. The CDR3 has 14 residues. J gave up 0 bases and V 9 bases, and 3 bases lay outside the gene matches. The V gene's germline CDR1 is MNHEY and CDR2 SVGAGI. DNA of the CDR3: TGTGCCAGTTCACAGGGGGCTAGCAATCAGCCCCAGCATTTT. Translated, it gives CASSQGASNQPQHF.

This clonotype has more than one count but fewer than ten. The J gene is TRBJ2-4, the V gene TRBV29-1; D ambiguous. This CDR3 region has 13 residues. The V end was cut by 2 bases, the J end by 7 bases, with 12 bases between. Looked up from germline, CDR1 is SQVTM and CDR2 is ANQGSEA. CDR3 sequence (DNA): TGCAGCGTTGAATTAGACGTCGGGAACATTCAGTACTTC. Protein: CSVELDVGNIQYF.

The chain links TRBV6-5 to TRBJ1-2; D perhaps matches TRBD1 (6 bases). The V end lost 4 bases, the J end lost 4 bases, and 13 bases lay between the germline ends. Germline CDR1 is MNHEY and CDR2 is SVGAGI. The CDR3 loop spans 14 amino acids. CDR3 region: CASSSLQGVYGYTF. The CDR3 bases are TGTGCCAGCAGTTCCCTACAGGGAGTCTATGGCTACACCTTC.

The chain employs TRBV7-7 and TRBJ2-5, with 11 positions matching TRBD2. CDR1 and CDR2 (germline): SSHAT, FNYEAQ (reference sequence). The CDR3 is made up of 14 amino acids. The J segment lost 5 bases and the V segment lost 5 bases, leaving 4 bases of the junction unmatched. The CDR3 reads CASSPGTSGETQYF. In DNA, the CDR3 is TGTGCCAGCAGCCCCGGGACTAGCGGCGAGACCCAGTACTTC.

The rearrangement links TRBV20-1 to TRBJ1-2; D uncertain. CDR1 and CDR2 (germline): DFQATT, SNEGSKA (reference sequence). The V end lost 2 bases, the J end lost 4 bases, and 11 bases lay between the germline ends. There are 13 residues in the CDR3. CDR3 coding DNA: TGCAGTGCTAGACCGTGGGAAGGCTATGGCTACACCTTC. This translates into CSARPWEGYGYTF.

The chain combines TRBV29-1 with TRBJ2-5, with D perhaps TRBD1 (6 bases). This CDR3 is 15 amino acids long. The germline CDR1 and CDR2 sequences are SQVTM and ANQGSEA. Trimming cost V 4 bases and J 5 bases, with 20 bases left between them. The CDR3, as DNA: TGCAGCGTTGGAGGGCGGCCAGGGGCGTGGGAGACCCAGTACTTC. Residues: CSVGGRPGAWETQYF.

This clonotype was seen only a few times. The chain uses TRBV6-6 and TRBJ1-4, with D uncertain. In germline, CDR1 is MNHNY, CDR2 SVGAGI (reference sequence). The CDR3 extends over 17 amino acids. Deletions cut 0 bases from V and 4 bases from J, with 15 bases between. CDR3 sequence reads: CASSYSNPRKINEKLFF. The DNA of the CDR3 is TGTGCCAGCAGTTACTCTAATCCCAGAAAAATTAATGAAAAACTGTTTTTT.

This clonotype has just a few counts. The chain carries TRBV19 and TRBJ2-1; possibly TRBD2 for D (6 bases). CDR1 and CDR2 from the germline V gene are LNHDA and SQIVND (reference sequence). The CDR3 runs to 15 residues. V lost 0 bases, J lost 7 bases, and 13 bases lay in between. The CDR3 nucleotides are TGTGCCAGTAGTATAGAGGGACGGGAGAGAAATGAGCAGTTCTTC. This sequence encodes CASSIEGRERNEQFF.

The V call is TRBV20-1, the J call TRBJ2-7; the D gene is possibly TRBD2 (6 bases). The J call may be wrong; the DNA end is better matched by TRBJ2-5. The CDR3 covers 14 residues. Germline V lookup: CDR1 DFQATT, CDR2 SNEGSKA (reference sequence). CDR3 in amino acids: CSAQSREFQETQYF. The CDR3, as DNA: TGCAGTGCCCAGAGTCGGGAGTTCCAAGAGACCCAGTACTTC.

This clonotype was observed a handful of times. The CDR3 region has the DNA TGTGCCAGCAGCTACCCGGGAGCGGGAGGGGTCTACGAGCAGTACTTC. Translated, it gives CASSYPGAGGVYEQYF. This rearrangement joins TRBV7-9 to TRBJ2-7, with 10 bases fitting TRBD2. From germline, CDR1 is SEHNR and CDR2 FQNEAQ (reference sequence). The length of the CDR3 is 16 residues. With 4 bases clipped from V and 3 bases from J, the junction kept 9 bases outside the gene matches.

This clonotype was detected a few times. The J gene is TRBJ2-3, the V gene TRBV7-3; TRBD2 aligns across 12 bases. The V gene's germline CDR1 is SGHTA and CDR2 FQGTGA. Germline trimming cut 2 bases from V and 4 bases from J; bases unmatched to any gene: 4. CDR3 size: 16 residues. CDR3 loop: CASSLLAGGPPDTQYF. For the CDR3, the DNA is TGTGCCAGCAGCTTACTAGCGGGAGGGCCCCCAGATACGCAGTATTTT.

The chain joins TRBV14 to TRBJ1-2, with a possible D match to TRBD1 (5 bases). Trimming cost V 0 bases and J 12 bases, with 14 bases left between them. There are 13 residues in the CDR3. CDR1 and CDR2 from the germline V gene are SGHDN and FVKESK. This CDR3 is CASSQDLGEGNTF. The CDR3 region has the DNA TGTGCCAGCAGCCAAGATTTGGGAGAGGGGAACACCTTC.

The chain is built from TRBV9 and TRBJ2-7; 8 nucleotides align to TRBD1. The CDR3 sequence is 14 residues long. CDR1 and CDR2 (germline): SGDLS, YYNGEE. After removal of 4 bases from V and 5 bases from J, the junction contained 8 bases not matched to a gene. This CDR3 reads CASSRDRGGNEQYF. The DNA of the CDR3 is TGTGCCAGCAGCCGAGACAGGGGCGGCAACGAGCAGTACTTC.

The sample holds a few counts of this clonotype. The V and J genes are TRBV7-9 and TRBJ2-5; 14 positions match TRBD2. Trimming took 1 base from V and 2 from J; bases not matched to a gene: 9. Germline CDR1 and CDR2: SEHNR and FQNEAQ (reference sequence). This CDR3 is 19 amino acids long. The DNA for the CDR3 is TGTGCCAGCAGCTTAGTCACCCTGGGACTAGCGGGAGAACAAGAGACCCAGTACTTC. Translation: CASSLVTLGLAGEQETQYF.

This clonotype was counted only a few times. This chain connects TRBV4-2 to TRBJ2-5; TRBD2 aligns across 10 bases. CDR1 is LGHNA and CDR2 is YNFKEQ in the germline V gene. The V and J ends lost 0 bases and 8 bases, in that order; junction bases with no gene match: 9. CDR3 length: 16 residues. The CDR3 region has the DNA TGTGCCAGCAGCCAAGAAATTGGGGGACTAGCGAGCACCCAGTACTTC. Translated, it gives CASSQEIGGLASTQYF.

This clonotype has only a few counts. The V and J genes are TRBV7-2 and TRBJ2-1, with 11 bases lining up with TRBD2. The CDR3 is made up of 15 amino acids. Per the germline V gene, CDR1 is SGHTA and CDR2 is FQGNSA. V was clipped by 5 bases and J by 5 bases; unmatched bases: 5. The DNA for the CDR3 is TGTGCCAGCAGCCGTAGCGGGAGGGCGGACAATGAGCAGTTCTTC. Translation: CASSRSGRADNEQFF.

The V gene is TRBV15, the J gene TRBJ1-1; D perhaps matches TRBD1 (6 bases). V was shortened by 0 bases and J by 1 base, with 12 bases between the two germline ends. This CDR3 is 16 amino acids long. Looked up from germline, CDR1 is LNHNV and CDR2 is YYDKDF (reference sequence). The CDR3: CATSREMDRPNTEAFF. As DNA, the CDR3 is TGTGCCACCAGCAGAGAAATGGACAGACCGAACACTGAAGCTTTCTTT.

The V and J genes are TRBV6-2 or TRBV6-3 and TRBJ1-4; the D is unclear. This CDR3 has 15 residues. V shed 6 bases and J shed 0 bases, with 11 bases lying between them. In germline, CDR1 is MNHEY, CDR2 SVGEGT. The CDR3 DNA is TGTGCCAGCAGCCTGACAACAGCAACTAATGAAAAACTGTTTTTT. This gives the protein CASSLTTATNEKLFF.

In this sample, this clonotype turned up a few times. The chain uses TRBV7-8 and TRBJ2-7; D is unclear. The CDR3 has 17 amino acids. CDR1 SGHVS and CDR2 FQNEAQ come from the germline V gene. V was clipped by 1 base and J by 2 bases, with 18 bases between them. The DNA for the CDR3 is TGTGCCAGCAGCTTAGGAGATCGGACCGCTCTCACCTACGAGCAGTACTTC. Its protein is CASSLGDRTALTYEQYF.

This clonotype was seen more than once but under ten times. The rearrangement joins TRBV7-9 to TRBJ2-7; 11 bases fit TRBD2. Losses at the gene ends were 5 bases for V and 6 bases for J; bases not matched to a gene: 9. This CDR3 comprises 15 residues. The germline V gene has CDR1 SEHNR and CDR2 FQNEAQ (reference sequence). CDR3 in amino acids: CASSLGLAGGGEQYF. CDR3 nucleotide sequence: TGTGCCAGCAGCCTAGGGCTAGCGGGAGGTGGCGAGCAGTACTTC.

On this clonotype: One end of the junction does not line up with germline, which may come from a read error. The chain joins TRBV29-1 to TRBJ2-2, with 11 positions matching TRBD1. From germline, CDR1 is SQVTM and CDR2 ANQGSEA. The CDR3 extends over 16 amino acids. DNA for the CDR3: TGCAGCATTGAAGATGGACAGGGGGCCGGCACCGGGGAGCTGTTTTTT. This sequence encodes CSIEDGQGAGTGELFF.

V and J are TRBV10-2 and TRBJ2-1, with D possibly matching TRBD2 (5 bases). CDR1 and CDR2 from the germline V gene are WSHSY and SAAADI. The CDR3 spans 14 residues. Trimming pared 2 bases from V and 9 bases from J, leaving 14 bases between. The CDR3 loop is CASSEVVQAGEQFF. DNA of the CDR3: TGCGCCAGCAGTGAGGTGGTCCAGGCGGGTGAGCAGTTCTTC.

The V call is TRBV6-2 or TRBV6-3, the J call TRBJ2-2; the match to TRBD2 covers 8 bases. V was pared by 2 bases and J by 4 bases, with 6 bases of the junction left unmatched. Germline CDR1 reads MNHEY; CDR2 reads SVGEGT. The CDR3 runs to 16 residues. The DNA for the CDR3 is TGTGCCAGCAGTTACGGAGCGGGAGCGGTCACCGGGGAGCTGTTTTTT. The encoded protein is CASSYGAGAVTGELFF.

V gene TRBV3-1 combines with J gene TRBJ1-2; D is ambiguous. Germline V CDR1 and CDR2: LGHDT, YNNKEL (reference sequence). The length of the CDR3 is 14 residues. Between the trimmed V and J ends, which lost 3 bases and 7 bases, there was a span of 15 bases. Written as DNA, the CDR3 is TGTGCCAGCAGCCACCGGGATCTTTTATTTGGCTACACCTTC. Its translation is CASSHRDLLFGYTF.

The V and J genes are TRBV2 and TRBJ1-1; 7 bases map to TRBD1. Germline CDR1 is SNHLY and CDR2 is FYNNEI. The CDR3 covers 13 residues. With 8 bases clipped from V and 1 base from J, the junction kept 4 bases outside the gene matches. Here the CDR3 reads CASARQGNTEAFF. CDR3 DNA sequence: TGTGCCAGCGCAAGACAGGGGAACACTGAAGCTTTCTTT.

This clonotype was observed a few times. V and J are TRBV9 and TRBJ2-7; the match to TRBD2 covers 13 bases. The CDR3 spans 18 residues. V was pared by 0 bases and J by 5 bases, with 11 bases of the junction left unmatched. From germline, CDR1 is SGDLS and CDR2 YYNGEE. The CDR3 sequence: CASSVGGLAGAPGNEQYF. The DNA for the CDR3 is TGTGCCAGCAGCGTAGGAGGACTAGCGGGAGCCCCCGGGAACGAGCAGTACTTC.